A single sample gave rise to the 22 T cell receptor beta chains below, sequenced in a study of blood T cell repertoires in COVID-19. This table comes from immunoSEQ multiplex PCR, and its TCRdb copy is limited to in-frame clones, with some not included. The sample has fewer than 120,000 clones, about 85% seen once; the top ten hold 4.8%. The sequenced sample consisted of peripheral blood. Receptors originate from a human donor in a cohort sampled during active COVID-19.

This clone has only one observation. The chain combines TRBV24-1 with TRBJ2-7; maybe TRBD2 (5 bases). The CDR3 consists of 19 residues. V lost 7 bases and J 2 bases, leaving 29 bases between the germline ends. The germline V gene encodes CDR1 KGHDR and CDR2 SFDVKD. In DNA, the CDR3 is TGTGCCACCAGCCAAGGTTGGGAGCTATACCCCCAAGTAACCTACGAGCAGTACTTC. Translating gives CATSQGWELYPQVTYEQYF.

V and J are TRBV18 and TRBJ1-6; maybe TRBD1 (6 bases). From germline, CDR1 is KGHSH and CDR2 LQKENI. The V end lost 5 bases, the J end lost 4 bases, and 12 bases lay between the germline ends. This CDR3 has 15 residues. The CDR3 reads CASSGQSLYNSPLHF. The CDR3 coding sequence is TGTGCCAGCTCAGGACAGAGCCTGTATAATTCACCCCTCCACTTT.

The rearrangement joins TRBV6-2 or TRBV6-3 to TRBJ2-3; 11 nucleotides agree with TRBD2. Germline CDR1 is MNHEY and CDR2 is SVGEGT. The J segment lost 2 bases and the V segment lost 3 bases, leaving 4 bases of the junction unmatched. This CDR3 spans 16 amino acids. CDR3 sequence reads: CASSYSGGGPTDTQYF. In DNA, the CDR3 is TGTGCCAGCAGTTATAGCGGGGGGGGGCCCACAGATACGCAGTATTTT.

This chain joins TRBV7-6 and TRBJ2-5, with D possibly matching TRBD2 (5 bases). V lost 3 bases and J lost 5, with 10 bases in between. The CDR3 is made up of 13 amino acids. Germline values: CDR1 SGHVS, CDR2 FNYEAQ. The CDR3 DNA is TGTGCCAGCAGCTTCACCCGAGGGGAGACCCAGTACTTC. Translated, it gives CASSFTRGETQYF.

The chain joins TRBV18 to TRBJ1-2; no clear D. The V end lost 0 bases, the J end lost 2 bases, and 10 bases lay between the germline ends. Germline V gene data show CDR1 as KGHSH and CDR2 as LQKENI. CDR3 length: 15 amino acids. CDR3 sequence: CASSPPSPANYGYTF. CDR3 in DNA: TGTGCCAGCTCACCACCCAGCCCAGCGAACTATGGCTACACCTTC.

The rearrangement joins TRBV9 to TRBJ1-1; D not resolved. Trimming removed 0 bases from V and 1 base from J, with 13 bases in between. This CDR3 is 16 amino acids long. Germline CDR1 is SGDLS and CDR2 is YYNGEE. The CDR3 coding sequence is TGTGCCAGCAGCGTAGATTTGGTTTCTAAGAACACTGAAGCTTTCTTT. Its translation is CASSVDLVSKNTEAFF.

This chain joins TRBV19 and TRBJ2-1; 7 bases match TRBD1. The ends lost 7 bases at V and 8 bases at J; junction bases unmatched: 14. CDR3 length equals 15 residues. In germline, CDR1 is LNHDA, CDR2 SQIVND (reference sequence). DNA of the CDR3: TGTGCCAGTAAACGACAGGGTAGATTTAGCGATGAGCAGTTCTTC. The encoded protein is CASKRQGRFSDEQFF.

The chain carries TRBV6-2 or TRBV6-3 and TRBJ2-2, with a weak D call TRBD2 (5 bases). The V and J ends lost 0 bases and 7 bases respectively, with 9 bases between them. This CDR3 has 14 residues. Germline-derived CDR1 and CDR2 are MNHEY and SVGEGT. CDR3 sequence reads: CASSYSRGSGELFF. In DNA, the CDR3 is TGTGCCAGCAGTTACTCTCGGGGTAGCGGGGAGCTGTTTTTT.

This sequence joins TRBV19 and TRBJ1-2; TRBD1 matches 7 bases. The CDR3 is 14 residues long. The trim removed 8 bases at V and 5 bases at J, leaving 11 bases unmatched. The V gene's germline CDR1 is LNHDA and CDR2 SQIVND (reference sequence). CDR3 sequence: CASPNFTGEYGYTF. The CDR3 region has the DNA TGTGCCAGTCCAAATTTTACAGGGGAGTATGGCTACACCTTC.

The chain recombines TRBV5-4 with TRBJ2-2, with 7 bases aligning to TRBD1. V was clipped by 4 bases and J by 3 bases; unmatched bases: 9. The CDR3 is made up of 16 amino acids. Germline CDR1 SGHNT, CDR2 YYREEE (reference sequence). CDR3 DNA: TGTGCCAGCAGCCTACTTTCCGGGACAGACACCGGGGAGCTGTTTTTT. Translated: CASSLLSGTDTGELFF.

This rearrangement joins TRBV7-8 to TRBJ1-5; maybe TRBD1 (6 bases). V was shortened by 3 bases and J by 1 base, with 10 bases between the two germline ends. The germline gives CDR1 SGHVS, CDR2 FQNEAQ. The CDR3 length is 15 residues. The CDR3 coding sequence is TGTGCCAGCAGCTTGGGGCAGGGGAGCAATCAGCCCCAGCATTTT. This codes for CASSLGQGSNQPQHF.

V is TRBV25-1 and J is TRBJ1-2; D perhaps matches TRBD1 (5 bases). The V gene's germline CDR1 is MGHDK and CDR2 SYGVNS. This CDR3 comprises 14 residues. V was cut by 10 bases and J by 7 bases, with 22 bases left in between. The CDR3 bases are TGTGCCACCGCCCTTGGGGAGGGGAGGAGTGGCTACACCTTC. Translation: CATALGEGRSGYTF.

The chain carries TRBV4-1 and TRBJ1-1; 7 bases agree with TRBD1. There are 14 residues in the CDR3. The J segment lost 4 bases and the V segment lost 2 bases, leaving 4 bases of the junction unmatched. The V gene's germline CDR1 is MGHRA and CDR2 YSYEKL. The chain's CDR3 is CASSQPTGVTEAFF. DNA of the CDR3: TGCGCCAGCAGCCAACCCACAGGGGTCACTGAAGCTTTCTTT.

The rearrangement links TRBV7-4 to TRBJ1-3; TRBD1 is a possible D gene (6 bases). CDR3 length equals 17 residues. V was pared by 2 bases and J by 4 bases, with 18 bases between. The germline V gene encodes CDR1 SGHVT and CDR2 SQSDAQ. CDR3 bases: TGTGCCAGCAGCTTACCCGACAGGCGCTGTGGGGGAAACACCATATATTTT. As protein: CASSLPDRRCGGNTIYF. The whole variable domain, filled in from reference TRBV7-4 and TRBJ1-3, reads GAGVSQSPRYKVAKRGRDVALRCDSISGHVTLYWYRQTLGQGSEVLTYSQSDAQRDKSGRPSGRFSAERPERSVSTLKIQRTEQGDSAVYLCASSLPDRRCGGNTIYFGEGSWLTVV.

The CDR3 loop reads CASSHSGGLGTDTQYF. The CDR3 coding sequence is TGCGCCAGCAGCCATTCGGGGGGACTGGGCACAGATACGCAGTATTTT. This chain joins TRBV5-1 and TRBJ2-3; the match to TRBD2 covers 7 bases. CDR3 length equals 16 residues. Germline lookup yields CDR1 SGHRS and CDR2 YFSETQ. Trimming at V came to 4 bases and at J to 1 base, leaving 9 bases not matched to a gene.

The rearrangement joins TRBV6-2 or TRBV6-3 to TRBJ1-1, with 9 bases fitting TRBD1. The CDR3 covers 17 residues. Germline V lookup: CDR1 MNHEY, CDR2 SVGEGT. V trimming: 2 bases; J trimming: 3 bases; junction bases outside the gene matches: 10. The CDR3 region has the DNA TGTGCCAGCAGTTACACGGCGGGACAGGGTATTGACACTGAAGCTTTCTTT. Residues: CASSYTAGQGIDTEAFF.

The chain joins TRBV3-1 (or the pseudogene TRBV3-2) to TRBJ2-7, with 9 bases that match TRBD2. The CDR3 extends over 15 amino acids. Trimming cost V 0 bases and J 3 bases; bases outside gene matches: 3. Germline V gene lookup returns CDR1 LGHDT and CDR2 YNNKEL (reference sequence). The CDR3 DNA reads as TGTGCCAGCAGCCAAGATCAACTAGCGGGCTACGAGCAGTACTTC. This codes for CASSQDQLAGYEQYF.

In DNA form, the CDR3 reads TGTGCCAGCAGCGTTTCCGGTCCAGATACGCAGTATTTT. Amino acid sequence: CASSVSGPDTQYF. The chain joins TRBV9 to TRBJ2-3; the D is unclear. CDR1 SGDLS and CDR2 YYNGEE come from the germline V gene. CDR3 length: 13 amino acids. V was shortened by 2 bases and J by 4 bases, with 8 bases between the two germline ends.

The chain recombines TRBV19 with TRBJ1-2; D might be TRBD1 (5 bases). The V end was cut by 3 bases, the J end by 3 bases, with 17 bases between. The CDR3 is 16 amino acids. From germline, CDR1 is LNHDA and CDR2 SQIVND (reference sequence). The CDR3 here is CASSIRKSAGDYGYTF. CDR3 DNA: TGTGCCAGTAGTATCAGGAAAAGCGCGGGGGACTATGGCTACACCTTC.

This clone has a single count. V is TRBV9 and J is TRBJ1-2; 7 nucleotides agree with TRBD1. With V trimmed by 1 base and J by 6 bases, 3 bases remained unmatched. The germline gives CDR1 SGDLS, CDR2 YYNGEE. The CDR3 has 13 amino acids. CDR3 region: CASSVLGGHGYTF. The CDR3 DNA reads TGTGCCAGCAGCGTATTAGGGGGCCATGGCTACACCTTC.

V gene TRBV11-2 combines with J gene TRBJ2-1; perhaps TRBD2 as D (6 bases). The CDR3 covers 16 residues. Germline values: CDR1 SGHAT, CDR2 FQNNGV. Trimming removed 1 base at V and 4 bases at J, with 14 bases between. CDR3 DNA sequence: TGTGCCAGCAGCTTAGTAGGCAGCGGGCATTACAATGAGCAGTTCTTC. Amino acid sequence: CASSLVGSGHYNEQFF.

This CDR3 is CATAPRLAGSYEQYF. Written as DNA, the CDR3 is TGTGCCACCGCACCGAGACTAGCGGGATCCTACGAGCAGTACTTC. The chain is built from TRBV28 and TRBJ2-7, with 11 bases that match TRBD2. The CDR3 length is 15 residues. Losses at the gene ends were 10 bases for V and 1 base for J; bases not matched to a gene: 9. From germline, CDR1 is MDHEN and CDR2 SYDVKM.